This TCR beta chain originates from a study of cytomegalovirus exposure and HLA in healthy donors. This CDR3 has 16 residues. V lost 2 bases to trimming and J lost 8 bases; unmatched junction nucleotides: 12. Germline CDR1 and CDR2: SGHVS and FQNEAQ. Findings of the study overall: Most of the CMV-associated TCR beta chains (in a later analysis) appeared to be HLA-restricted.

On this clone: Its antigen remains unknown.

PCR primers comprised 60 Vbeta and 13 Jbeta primers. This table comes from immunoSEQ multiplex PCR, and its TCRdb copy is limited to in-frame clones, with some not included. The repertoire holds about 160,000 clones, 70% seen once, with 4.5% to 5% in the top ten. Material: PBMCs. The chain has TRBV7-8 and TRBJ1-2, with TRBD1 matching over 9 bases. The TCR sequence derives from a man aged 18 to 35 in good health and CMV-seropositive. The CDR3 loop is CASSLFTGGAFVGYTF. The CDR3 nucleotides are TGTGCCAGCAGCTTATTCACAGGGGGCGCGTTCGTGGGCTACACCTTC.